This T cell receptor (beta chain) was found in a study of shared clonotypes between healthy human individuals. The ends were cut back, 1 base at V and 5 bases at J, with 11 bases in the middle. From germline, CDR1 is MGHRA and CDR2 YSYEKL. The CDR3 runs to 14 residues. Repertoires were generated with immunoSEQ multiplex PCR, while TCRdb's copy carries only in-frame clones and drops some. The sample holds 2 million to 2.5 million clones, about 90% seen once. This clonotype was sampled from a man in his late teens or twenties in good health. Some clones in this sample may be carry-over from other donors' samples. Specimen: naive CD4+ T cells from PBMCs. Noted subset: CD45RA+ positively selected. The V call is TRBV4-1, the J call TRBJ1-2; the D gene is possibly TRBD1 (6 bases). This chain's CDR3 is CASSQADRTYGYTF. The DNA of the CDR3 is TGCGCCAGCAGCCAAGCGGACAGAACTTATGGCTACACCTTC.